This T cell receptor (beta chain) stems from a study of read filtering for tumor transcriptome and immune sequencing. From 300 to 400 ng of RNA, a library with molecular barcoded alpha/delta and beta/gamma adaptors was made. TCRdb reprocessed the reads via MiXCR and lists one record per CDR3 protein. The sample lists more than 70,000 distinct CDR3 sequences, about 22% occurring once. General observations from the study: Correlation between methods rose after single-read clonotypes were removed.

Germline V CDR1 and CDR2: SGHRS, YFSETQ. V lost 4 bases to trimming and J lost 4 bases; unmatched junction nucleotides: 5. CDR3 length equals 14 residues. Worth noting for this clonotype: Antigen unknown.

What was sequenced was a population of CD138-negative cells sorted from bone marrow. The V gene is TRBV5-1, the J gene TRBJ1-2, with 9 nucleotides matching TRBD1. The clonotype originates from a donor over 35 with multiple myeloma. The CDR3 here is CASSAGQGIYGYTF. In nucleotides, the CDR3 is TGCGCCAGCAGCGCCGGACAGGGGATCTATGGCTACACCTTC.